This entry lists 9 T cell receptor beta chains sequenced from one sample in a study of T cell responses to AZD1222 COVID-19 vaccine. TCRdb's table, derived via immunoSEQ multiplex PCR, lists solely in-frame clones and lacks some. The sample records about 140,000 clones, approximately 92% being singletons. This material consisted of peripheral blood, taken on day 0 of AZD1222 vaccination. The receptors derive from an adult in good health.

This chain connects TRBV5-6 to TRBJ2-2; 15 nucleotides agree with TRBD2. J gave up 3 bases and V 6 bases, and 3 bases lay outside the gene matches. The CDR3 is 16 residues long. Germline V gene sequence: CDR1 SGHDT, CDR2 YYEEEE. The CDR3: CASKGTSGGYTGELFF. CDR3 sequence (DNA): TGTGCCAGCAAGGGGACTAGCGGGGGGTACACCGGGGAGCTGTTTTTT.

The rearrangement joins TRBV5-1 to TRBJ2-7; D may be TRBD1 (6 bases). CDR1 and CDR2 (germline): SGHRS, YFSETQ. This CDR3 region has 12 residues. The V and J ends lost 3 bases and 5 bases respectively, with 9 bases between them. The CDR3, as DNA: TGCGCCAGCAGCTGGGGGACAAACGAGCAGTACTTC. Its protein product is CASSWGTNEQYF.

The chain carries TRBV19 and TRBJ2-1; a weak D match, TRBD2 (5 bases). The germline gives CDR1 LNHDA, CDR2 SQIVND (reference sequence). Trimming removed 8 bases from V and 6 bases from J, with 17 bases in between. The CDR3 totals 14 residues. CDR3 in amino acids: CASGRGSGLNEQFF. The CDR3 nucleotides are TGTGCCAGTGGTCGTGGATCAGGACTCAATGAGCAGTTCTTC.

This chain connects TRBV10-3 to TRBJ2-3, with D perhaps assigned TRBD1 or TRBD2 (5 bases each). Trimming stripped 10 bases from V and 0 bases from J, with 11 bases between. The CDR3 sequence is 13 residues long. The V gene's germline CDR1 is ENHRY and CDR2 SYGVKD. The CDR3 sequence is CATQDSSTDTQYF. As DNA, the CDR3 is TGTGCCACACAGGACTCAAGCACAGATACGCAGTATTTT.

This chain connects TRBV27 to TRBJ2-7; 8 bases are shared with TRBD1. Trimming removed 3 bases from V and 2 bases from J; junction bases left unmatched: 6. Germline V gene lookup returns CDR1 MNHEY and CDR2 SMNVEV (reference sequence). There are 15 residues in the CDR3. The CDR3 DNA sequence: TGTGCCAGCAGTTTCGGACAGGGCCTCCCCTACGAGCAGTACTTC. Its translation: CASSFGQGLPYEQYF.

The J gene is TRBJ2-1, the V gene TRBV11-3; tentative D call: TRBD2 (5 bases). The CDR3 runs 13 residues. Looked up from germline, CDR1 is SGHNT and CDR2 is YENEEA. Trimming pared 0 bases from V and 6 bases from J, leaving 6 bases between. The CDR3 sequence is CASSLEGSNEQFF. DNA for the CDR3: TGTGCCAGCAGCTTAGAAGGGAGCAATGAGCAGTTCTTC.

CDR3: CASSHAREGGTGELFF. As DNA, the CDR3 is TGCGCCAGCAGCCATGCCCGGGAGGGAGGGACCGGGGAGCTGTTTTTT. The chain combines TRBV4-1 with TRBJ2-2; 8 bases match TRBD2. V dropped 3 bases and J dropped 5; count of bases not matched to a gene: 8. CDR3 length equals 16 residues. CDR1 MGHRA and CDR2 YSYEKL come from the germline V gene.

The table lists this clone with a count of one. The gene calls are TRBV6-1 and TRBJ1-3; D might be TRBD1 (5 bases). This CDR3 has 15 amino acids. CDR1 and CDR2 (germline): MNHNS, SASEGT. The V gene lost 3 bases and the J gene lost 0 bases, with 9 bases spanning the gap. The CDR3 region has the DNA TGTGCCAGCAGTGACCAGGGATTCTCTGGAAACACCATATATTTT. The encoded protein is CASSDQGFSGNTIYF.

V is TRBV24-1 and J is TRBJ1-4; D is perhaps TRBD1 (5 bases). Trimming shortened V by 4 bases and J by 8 bases, and 16 bases separated the two germline ends. The CDR3 runs 15 residues. Germline V CDR1 and CDR2: KGHDR, SFDVKD. DNA of the CDR3: TGTGCCACCAGTGAAGGGACTCCTTCGGGGGAAAAACTGTTTTTT. Protein: CATSEGTPSGEKLFF.